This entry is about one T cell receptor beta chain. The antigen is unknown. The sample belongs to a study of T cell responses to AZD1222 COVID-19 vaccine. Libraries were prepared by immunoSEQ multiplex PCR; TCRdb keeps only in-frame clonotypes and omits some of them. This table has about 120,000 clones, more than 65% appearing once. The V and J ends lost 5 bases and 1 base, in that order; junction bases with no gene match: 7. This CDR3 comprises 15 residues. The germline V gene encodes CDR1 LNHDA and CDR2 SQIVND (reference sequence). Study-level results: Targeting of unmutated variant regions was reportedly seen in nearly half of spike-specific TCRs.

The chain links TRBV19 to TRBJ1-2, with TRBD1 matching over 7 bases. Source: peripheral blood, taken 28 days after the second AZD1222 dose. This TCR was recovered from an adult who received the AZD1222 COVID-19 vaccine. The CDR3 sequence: CASSGPGQSNYGYTF. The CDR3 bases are TGTGCCAGTAGTGGCCCGGGACAGAGTAACTATGGCTACACCTTC.